The entry that follows covers one T cell receptor beta chain sequence. The data were obtained in a study of T cells in tuberculosis. Cells were sorted from thawed PBMC rested overnight and stained with GMM-loaded CD1B tetramer, viability dye and anti-CD3. CD1B tetramers were loaded with Rhodococcus equi-derived C32 glucose monomycolate. Tetramer-negative cells, approximately 100,000 per donor, were also sorted. This CDR3 has 13 residues. V dropped 3 bases and J dropped 6; count of bases not matched to a gene: 3. The germline gives CDR1 LNHNV, CDR2 YYDKDF (reference sequence). TCR-alpha and TCR-beta chains were sequenced unpaired. Profiling relied on immunoSEQ multiplex PCR, and the TCRdb table lists in-frame clones only, not all of them. The data hold about 58,000 clones, with nearly 90% observed a single time.

The chain has TRBV15 and TRBJ2-3; 7 bases are shared with TRBD2. The sequenced sample consisted of CD1b-GMM tetramer-negative cells sorted from PBMCs. This TCR derives from an adult woman with latent tuberculosis. CDR3 residues: CATSSRDYDTQYF. The DNA for the CDR3 is TGTGCCACCAGCAGCCGGGACTACGATACGCAGTATTTT.